This is a list of T cell receptor beta chains from one sample in a study of CD8 T cells in ankylosing spondylitis. TCRdb reprocessed the 5' RACE reads with MiXCR, giving one entry per CDR3 protein. Among about 150,000 distinct CDR3 sequences listed, under 45% were seen once. The specimen was synovial fluid, either unsorted or a sorted T cell fraction (not recorded which). The receptors here all came from a male donor with ankylosing spondylitis. Each CDR3 is given with its conserved first and last residue. D genes are given only for firm matches. Only part of the rows carry a size: once, few, many, or a class if the clone is expanded.

V,D,size,length,J,DNA,CDR3
TRBV25-1,TRBD1,.,14,TRBJ2-7,TGTGCCAGCAGTGACGGTACAGGGGGGTACGAGCAGTACTTC,CASSDGTGGYEQYF
TRBV20-1,TRBD1,.,14,TRBJ2-7,TGCAGTGCTAGACAAGGGGGCAGCTCCTACGAGCAGTACTTC,CSARQGGSSYEQYF
TRBV9,.,many,15,TRBJ2-1,TGTGCCAGCAGCGTAGAGGTAAACTCCTACAATGAGCAGTTCTTC,CASSVEVNSYNEQFF
TRBV3-1,.,.,15,TRBJ2-5,TGTGCCAGCAGCCCCCGACAGCGACTTAAAGAGACCCAGTACTTC,CASSPRQRLKETQYF
TRBV20-1,.,few,14,TRBJ2-1,TGCAGTGCCCAAGGTCCCCCCCACCGCAATGAGCAGTTCTTC,CSAQGPPHRNEQFF
TRBV4-1,TRBD1,few,13,TRBJ1-6,TGCGCCAGCAGCTTCCGGACAGGGGGACCCCTCCACTTT,CASSFRTGGPLHF
TRBV4-2,.,.,15,TRBJ1-3,TGTGCCAGCAGCCAAGTGGTCCAGGGGTATAACACCATATATTTT,CASSQVVQGYNTIYF
TRBV30,.,.,14,TRBJ1-5,TGTGCCTGGCATACAGGTCCTTGGGTTCAGCCCCAGCATTTT,CAWHTGPWVQPQHF
TRBV12-5,TRBD2,once,16,TRBJ2-7,TGTGCTAGTGCCGTGCGGACTAGCGGGGGCTCCTACGAGCAGTACTTC,CASAVRTSGGSYEQYF
TRBV5-1,TRBD2,few,19,TRBJ2-7,TGCGCCAGCAGCTTTACCCCTTACGGACTAGCGGGAGACCCCTACGAGCAGTACTTC,CASSFTPYGLAGDPYEQYF
TRBV12-3/TRBV12-4,TRBD1,.,14,TRBJ1-2,TGTGCCAGCAGTTTAGAGTGGACAGGGGGAGGCTACACCTTC,CASSLEWTGGGYTF
TRBV28,TRBD2,.,18,TRBJ2-7,TGTGCCAGCAGCTTCCCGGGAGCACTAGCGGGGTCTTTCTACGAGCAGTACTTC,CASSFPGALAGSFYEQYF
TRBV6-4,TRBD1,.,15,TRBJ2-3,TGTGCCAGCAGTGACTCGGGACAGGGTTCAGATACGCAGTATTTT,CASSDSGQGSDTQYF
TRBV20-1,.,.,16,TRBJ2-3,TGCAGTGCTAGAGACCTACGGGGAAGGGGTTGGGATACGCAGTATTTT,CSARDLRGRGWDTQYF
TRBV12-3/TRBV12-4,.,few,15,TRBJ1-2,TGTGCCAGCAGTTTGGTGAGGGAGCGAAACTATGGCTACACCTTC,CASSLVRERNYGYTF
TRBV4-2,.,few,14,TRBJ2-3,TGTGCCAGCAGCCAAGATCGGAGCCCAGATACGCAGTATTTT,CASSQDRSPDTQYF
TRBV12-3/TRBV12-4,TRBD1,few,15,TRBJ2-7,TGTGCCAGCAGTTTAGGGGACAGGGAAACCTACGAGCAGTACTTC,CASSLGDRETYEQYF
TRBV6-1,.,.,13,TRBJ2-7,TGTGCCAGCAGTGAAGGATTCCTGTACGAGCAGTACTTC,CASSEGFLYEQYF
TRBV12-3/TRBV12-4,.,few,13,TRBJ2-3,TGTGCCAGCAGTCCCTACCGAACCGGTACGCAGTATTTT,CASSPYRTGTQYF
TRBV29-1,TRBD1,.,14,TRBJ1-1,TGCAGCGTTATACTTGACAGGGGTGGTACTGAAGCTTTCTTT,CSVILDRGGTEAFF